This TCR beta chain was found in a study of shared T cell receptors in the human thymus. Profiling relied on immunoSEQ multiplex PCR, and the TCRdb table lists in-frame clones only, not all of them. The table shows roughly 660,000 clones, with roughly 90% occurring only once. The CDR3 extends over 15 amino acids. V shed 0 bases, J shed 8 bases, and the junction held 9 bases outside the gene matches. Per the germline V gene, CDR1 is LGHNT and CDR2 is FRNRAP. The data also belong to a second study, concerning human thymus T cells. This second report adds: Thymic and blood repertoires appeared to display a bias in their usage of V and J genes.

The receptor comes from a boy under two years old with a congenital heart defect. This rearrangement joins TRBV12-5 to TRBJ1-2; 7 positions match TRBD1. Source material: thymocytes. CDR3 DNA sequence: TGTGCTAGTGGTTTGGTACCAGGGGGACAGTCCGGCTACACCTTC. It is translated as CASGLVPGGQSGYTF.